One and the same sample provided the 27 T cell receptor beta chains below, sequenced in a study of T-cell memory formation after mild COVID-19. TCRdb processed the 5' RACE reads anew with MiXCR; each CDR3 protein has one entry. Altogether some 600,000 distinct CDR3 sequences are present, 15% to 20% being singletons, with the ten largest covering about 8.1%. Sequenced input: PBMCs or a T cell subset sorted from them (not recorded which). The source is an adult woman who had mild COVID-19 (a few samples of this study predate the infection). Cell type and time point are not known.

The rearrangement links TRBV12-3 or TRBV12-4 to TRBJ1-5, with 7 bases aligning to TRBD1. V dropped 4 bases and J dropped 6; count of bases not matched to a gene: 6. This CDR3 contains 14 residues. CDR3 DNA: TGTGCCAGCAGTTCCCTAGACAGGGCTCAGCCCCAGCATTTT. Translated, it gives CASSSLDRAQPQHF.

This chain joins TRBV6-1 and TRBJ2-2, with 8 bases matching TRBD2. CDR1 and CDR2 from the germline V gene are MNHNS and SASEGT. The CDR3 runs to 15 residues. The ends lost 6 bases at V and 2 bases at J; junction bases unmatched: 5. CDR3 amino acids: CASSKREYNTGELFF. The CDR3 DNA follows: TGTGCCAGCAGCAAGCGGGAGTATAACACCGGGGAGCTGTTTTTT.

The V gene is TRBV7-8, the J gene TRBJ1-5; no firm D call. The CDR3 runs 15 residues. V lost 1 base and J lost 7, with 14 bases in between. Germline values: CDR1 SGHVS, CDR2 FQNEAQ. Here the CDR3 DNA reads TGTGCCAGCAGCTTAGTTACCGGCGGGAACCAGCCCCAGCATTTT. It encodes CASSLVTGGNQPQHF.

J is TRBJ1-1 and V is TRBV5-1; D is unclear. Germline V CDR1 and CDR2: SGHRS, YFSETQ. Trimming cost V 5 bases and J 1 base, with 12 bases left between them. The length of the CDR3 is 14 residues. As DNA, the CDR3 is TGCGCCAGCAGAAACCGGGTCGAGAACACTGAAGCTTTCTTT. Translation gives CASRNRVENTEAFF. Complete variable domain (other parts from reference TRBV5-1 and TRBJ1-1): KAGVTQTPRYLIKTRGQQVTLSCSPISGHRSVSWYQQTPGQGLQFLFEYFSETQRNKGNFPGRFSGRQFSNSRSEMNVSTLELGDSALYLCASRNRVENTEAFFGQGTRLTVV.

This rearrangement joins TRBV20-1 to TRBJ1-2; 7 positions match TRBD1. V trimming: 0 bases; J trimming: 8 bases; junction bases outside the gene matches: 6. Germline lookup yields CDR1 DFQATT and CDR2 SNEGSKA (reference sequence). The CDR3 runs 13 residues. The CDR3 is CSAREGGGEGYTF. The CDR3 bases are TGCAGTGCTAGAGAAGGAGGGGGCGAAGGCTACACCTTC.

V gene TRBV20-1 combines with J gene TRBJ2-1; maybe TRBD2 (5 bases). Germline CDR1 is DFQATT and CDR2 is SNEGSKA (reference sequence). The CDR3 contains 14 residues. With 0 bases removed from V and 6 bases from J, the gap between germline ends came to 12 bases. The CDR3 nucleotides read TGCAGTGCTAGAGACCCACTAGTTATCAATGAGCAGTTCTTC. Translation gives CSARDPLVINEQFF.

The table lists this clonotype with a few counts. The genes are TRBV5-4 and TRBJ1-2; tentative D call: TRBD1 (5 bases). The germline V and J ends were trimmed by 5 bases and 4 bases, with 12 bases remaining between them. The V gene's germline CDR1 is SGHNT and CDR2 YYREEE (reference sequence). The CDR3 consists of 13 residues. CDR3 region: CASRAGGTYGYTF. As DNA, the CDR3 is TGTGCCAGCAGAGCTGGGGGGACCTATGGCTACACCTTC. Looking up the rest from reference TRBV5-4 and TRBJ1-2 gives the full variable domain: ETGVTQSPTHLIKTRGQQVTLRCSSQSGHNTVSWYQQALGQGPQFIFQYYREEENGRGNFPPRFSGLQFPNYSSELNVNALELDDSALYLCASRAGGTYGYTFGSGTRLTVV.

The chain joins TRBV7-2 to TRBJ1-5; a weak D match, TRBD1 (5 bases). CDR3 length: 17 residues. Between the trimmed V and J ends, which lost 4 bases and 6 bases, there was a span of 22 bases. Germline V gives CDR1 SGHTA, CDR2 FQGNSA. This chain's CDR3 is CASSSTGLGDILQPQHF. The CDR3 DNA reads TGTGCCAGCAGCTCCACAGGTCTCGGGGATATCCTTCAGCCCCAGCATTTT. The whole variable domain, remainder taken from reference TRBV7-2 and TRBJ1-5, is GAGVSQSPSNKVTEKGKDVELRCDPISGHTALYWYRQSLGQGLEFLIYFQGNSAPDKSGLPSDRFSAERTGGSVSTLTIQRTQQEDSAVYLCASSSTGLGDILQPQHFGDGTRLSIL.

The V call is TRBV27, the J call TRBJ1-1, with no clear D. The CDR3 is made up of 14 amino acids. The germline V gene has CDR1 MNHEY and CDR2 SMNVEV (reference sequence). V was trimmed by 2 bases and J by 4 bases, leaving 11 bases between them. The CDR3: CASSLGPASTEAFF. The CDR3 coding sequence is TGTGCCAGCAGTTTAGGGCCCGCGAGCACTGAAGCTTTCTTT.

A note on this clonotype: Because the CDR3 is missing its conserved closing phenylalanine or tryptophan, this is likely a read error. The chain uses TRBV6-1 and TRBJ1-2; TRBD1 matches 9 bases. The CDR3 is made up of 15 amino acids. Germline CDR1 is MNHNS and CDR2 is SASEGT. The ends lost 0 bases at V and 9 bases at J; junction bases unmatched: 8. The CDR3 loop reads CASSEADQDRGSYTL. CDR3 DNA sequence: TGTGCCAGCAGTGAAGCTGACCAGGACAGGGGTAGCTACACCTTA.

The V call is TRBV12-3 or TRBV12-4, the J call TRBJ2-3; D may be TRBD1 (6 bases). V was pared by 5 bases and J by 4 bases, with 19 bases between. The CDR3 length is 16 residues. The CDR3 here is CASSRRFGGPPDTQYF. The CDR3 bases are TGTGCCAGCAGTCGACGGTTTGGGGGCCCTCCAGATACGCAGTATTTT.

This clonotype has only a few counts. The chain links TRBV6-2 or TRBV6-3 to TRBJ2-3; D is uncertain. The CDR3 totals 11 residues. Germline values: CDR1 MNHEY, CDR2 SVGEGT. Between the trimmed V and J ends, which lost 5 bases and 6 bases, there was a span of 6 bases. The CDR3 sequence: CASSAFDTQYF. The CDR3, as DNA: TGTGCCAGCAGTGCTTTCGATACGCAGTATTTT.

This clonotype was counted a few times. The chain carries TRBV7-2 and TRBJ1-5; perhaps TRBD1 as D (5 bases). In germline, CDR1 is SGHTA, CDR2 FQGNSA. The CDR3 covers 15 residues. Trimming stripped 7 bases from V and 4 bases from J, with 17 bases between. The CDR3 spells CASTLDPGLNQPQHF. Here the CDR3 DNA reads TGTGCCAGCACCCTAGACCCAGGGCTAAATCAGCCCCAGCATTTT.

Only a few counts were recorded for this clonotype. The CDR3 DNA sequence: TGCAGTGCTAGAGATTACGCGTCCAGCTACGAGCAGTACTTC. This encodes CSARDYASSYEQYF. The chain carries TRBV20-1 and TRBJ2-7, with D uncertain. Germline lookup yields CDR1 DFQATT and CDR2 SNEGSKA (reference sequence). Trimming stripped 0 bases from V and 3 bases from J, with 12 bases between. The CDR3 has 14 amino acids.

This clonotype was seen ten or more times. The gene calls are TRBV7-2 and TRBJ2-1; D ambiguous. This CDR3 region has 13 residues. Germline values: CDR1 SGHTA, CDR2 FQGNSA. Deletions cut 1 base from V and 4 bases from J, with 5 bases between. In nucleotides, the CDR3 is TGTGCCAGCAGCTTAGGCGCTTACAATGAGCAGTTCTTC. Amino acids: CASSLGAYNEQFF.

The chain uses TRBV7-8 and TRBJ2-1; D is unclear. Looked up from germline, CDR1 is SGHVS and CDR2 is FQNEAQ. The ends were cut back, 2 bases at V and 0 bases at J, with 8 bases in the middle. The CDR3 runs 15 residues. The CDR3 region has the DNA TGTGCCAGCAGCTTACCCGCTCACTCCTACAATGAGCAGTTCTTC. Translated: CASSLPAHSYNEQFF. Full variable domain (outside the CDR3, taken from reference TRBV7-8 and TRBJ2-1): GAGVSQSPRYKVAKRGQDVALRCDPISGHVSLFWYQQALGQGPEFLTYFQNEAQLDKSGLPSDRFFAERPEGSVSTLKIQRTQQEDSAVYLCASSLPAHSYNEQFFGPGTRLTVL.

The rearrangement joins TRBV9 to TRBJ1-2; perhaps TRBD1 as D (6 bases). Germline V lookup: CDR1 SGDLS, CDR2 YYNGEE. The CDR3 runs 15 residues. V was clipped by 3 bases and J by 4 bases, with 16 bases between them. The CDR3 region has the DNA TGTGCCAGCAGCGGCCGTCGGGGGGGGCCCTATGGCTACACCTTC. It is translated as CASSGRRGGPYGYTF.

The V call is TRBV2, the J call TRBJ2-3; D is possibly TRBD2 (5 bases). Germline loops: CDR1 SNHLY, CDR2 FYNNEI. Trimming took 9 bases from V and 5 from J, leaving 12 bases between them. This CDR3 contains 12 residues. The CDR3 coding sequence is TGTGCCAGTCGACTACTGGGAGATACGCAGTATTTT. Protein product: CASRLLGDTQYF.

The chain joins TRBV6-6 to TRBJ2-1; 14 nucleotides line up with TRBD2. CDR1 and CDR2 (germline): MNHNY, SVGAGI (reference sequence). The J segment lost 8 bases and the V segment lost 5 bases, leaving 5 bases of the junction unmatched. The CDR3 spans 15 residues. The CDR3: CASSDGLAGGHEQFF. The CDR3 DNA follows: TGTGCCAGCAGTGATGGACTAGCGGGGGGTCATGAGCAGTTCTTC.

This clonotype was picked up a small number of times. The J gene is TRBJ1-6, the V gene TRBV20-1, with D tentatively TRBD1 (5 bases). This CDR3 is 12 amino acids long. From germline, CDR1 is DFQATT and CDR2 SNEGSKA (reference sequence). V dropped 6 bases and J dropped 13 bases, with 16 bases sitting between them. This chain's CDR3 is CSAQGFFLPLHF. DNA for the CDR3: TGCAGTGCCCAGGGATTCTTTTTGCCCCTCCACTTT.

Many counts were recorded for this clonotype. V is TRBV12-3 or TRBV12-4 and J is TRBJ1-5; no definite D call. The CDR3 runs 13 residues. The V end was cut by 3 bases, the J end by 5 bases, with 8 bases between. The CDR3 is CASSFGGDQPQHF. The CDR3 DNA sequence: TGTGCCAGCAGTTTCGGAGGCGATCAGCCCCAGCATTTT.

The chain carries TRBV5-6 and TRBJ2-7; D gene unclear. The CDR3 runs 13 residues. Germline CDR1 is SGHDT and CDR2 is YYEEEE. Between the trimmed V and J ends, which lost 0 bases and 3 bases, there was a span of 7 bases. CDR3 bases: TGTGCCAGCAGCTTGGCCGCAGTCTACGAGCAGTACTTC. Translating it yields CASSLAAVYEQYF. Full variable domain (outside the CDR3, taken from reference TRBV5-6 and TRBJ2-7): DAGVTQSPTHLIKTRGQQVTLRCSPKSGHDTVSWYQQALGQGPQFIFQYYEEEERQRGNFPDRFSGHQFPNYSSELNVNALLLGDSALYLCASSLAAVYEQYFGPGTRLTVT.

This clonotype was found once. The J gene is TRBJ2-5, the V gene TRBV21-1; TRBD2 is taken as the D call from the table, unchecked against the DNA. TRBV21-1 is described as a pseudogene. The CDR3 runs 14 residues. CDR3 DNA: TGTGCCAGCAGAGGCAGGGACGTGCGGGAGACCCAGTACTTC. It translates to CASRGRDVRETQYF.

This clonotype has only a few counts. The genes are TRBV7-9 and TRBJ1-1; D is possibly TRBD1 (5 bases). Germline V lookup: CDR1 SEHNR, CDR2 FQNEAQ (reference sequence). V was shortened by 4 bases and J by 2 bases, with 14 bases between the two germline ends. The CDR3 has 15 residues. The CDR3 protein is CASSSLTDRNTEAFF. The CDR3, as DNA: TGTGCCAGCAGCTCCTTAACTGACAGAAACACTGAAGCTTTCTTT.

This clonotype appeared many times. The V call is TRBV12-3 or TRBV12-4, the J call TRBJ1-5; 7 bases map to TRBD1. The CDR3 runs 15 residues. The junction had 5 bases not matched to a gene; V was cut back by 6 bases and J by 0 bases. For the CDR3, the DNA is TGTGCCAGCAGCCGGACAGGAGATAGCAATCAGCCCCAGCATTTT. Translated, it gives CASSRTGDSNQPQHF.

This clonotype turned up a few times. The chain couples TRBV7-9 to TRBJ1-1; no reliable D call. Trimming stripped 1 base from V and 5 bases from J, with 14 bases between. The CDR3 totals 15 residues. Looked up from germline, CDR1 is SEHNR and CDR2 is FQNEAQ (reference sequence). The DNA for the CDR3 is TGTGCCAGCAGCTTAGACTCACCCCTCGAGACTGAAGCTTTCTTT. Protein product: CASSLDSPLETEAFF. Using reference TRBV7-9 and TRBJ1-1 for the parts outside the CDR3, the full variable domain is DTGVSQNPRHKITKRGQNVTFRCDPISEHNRLYWYRQTLGQGPEFLTYFQNEAQLEKSRLLSDRFSAERPKGSFSTLEIQRTEQGDSAMYLCASSLDSPLETEAFFGQGTRLTVV.

Only a few counts were recorded for this clonotype. CDR3 DNA sequence: TGTGCCAGCAGCTTGGATCGCCTAACCTTCTACGAGCAGTACTTC. Amino acids: CASSLDRLTFYEQYF. The chain has TRBV5-6 and TRBJ2-7; the D is unclear. This CDR3 region has 15 residues. Germline CDR1 and CDR2: SGHDT and YYEEEE. Trimming took 0 bases from V and 3 from J, leaving 13 bases between them.